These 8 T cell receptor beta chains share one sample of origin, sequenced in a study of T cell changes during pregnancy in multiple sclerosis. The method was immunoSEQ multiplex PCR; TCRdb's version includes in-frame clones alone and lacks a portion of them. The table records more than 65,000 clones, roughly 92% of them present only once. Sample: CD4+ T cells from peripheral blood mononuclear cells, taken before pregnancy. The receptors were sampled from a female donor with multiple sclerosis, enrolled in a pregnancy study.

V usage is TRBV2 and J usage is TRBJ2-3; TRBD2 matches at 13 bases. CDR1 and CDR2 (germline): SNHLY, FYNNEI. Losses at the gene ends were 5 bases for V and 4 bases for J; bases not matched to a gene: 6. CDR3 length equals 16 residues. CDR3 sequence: CASSPTSGGFSDTQYF. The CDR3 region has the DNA TGTGCCAGCAGTCCGACTAGCGGGGGGTTTTCAGATACGCAGTATTTT.

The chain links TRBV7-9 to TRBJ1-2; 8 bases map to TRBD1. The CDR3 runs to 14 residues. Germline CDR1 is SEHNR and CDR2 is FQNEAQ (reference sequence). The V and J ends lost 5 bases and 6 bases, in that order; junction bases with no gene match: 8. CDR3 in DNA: TGTGCCAGCAGCAGGGGACAGGAGGAGGATGGCTACACCTTC. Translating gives CASSRGQEEDGYTF.

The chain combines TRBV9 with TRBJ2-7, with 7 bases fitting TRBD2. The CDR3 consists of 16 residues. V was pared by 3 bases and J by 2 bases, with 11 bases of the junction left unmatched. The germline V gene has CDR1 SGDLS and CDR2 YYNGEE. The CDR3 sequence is CASSGAAGRPAYEQYF. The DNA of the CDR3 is TGTGCCAGCAGCGGCGCCGCCGGGAGGCCCGCCTACGAGCAGTACTTC.

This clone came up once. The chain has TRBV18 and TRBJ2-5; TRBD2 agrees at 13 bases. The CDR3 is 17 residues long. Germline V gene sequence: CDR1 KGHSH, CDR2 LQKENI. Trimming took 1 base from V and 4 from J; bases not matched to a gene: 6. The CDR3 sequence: CASSPLPRTSGRETQYF. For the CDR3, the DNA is TGTGCCAGCTCACCACTACCGAGGACTAGCGGGAGAGAGACCCAGTACTTC.

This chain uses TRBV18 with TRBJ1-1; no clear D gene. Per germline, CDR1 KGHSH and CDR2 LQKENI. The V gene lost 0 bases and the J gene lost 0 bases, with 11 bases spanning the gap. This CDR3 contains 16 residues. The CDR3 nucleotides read TGTGCCAGCTCACCACCGGGGAGGCCTCTGAACACTGAAGCTTTCTTT. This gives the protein CASSPPGRPLNTEAFF.

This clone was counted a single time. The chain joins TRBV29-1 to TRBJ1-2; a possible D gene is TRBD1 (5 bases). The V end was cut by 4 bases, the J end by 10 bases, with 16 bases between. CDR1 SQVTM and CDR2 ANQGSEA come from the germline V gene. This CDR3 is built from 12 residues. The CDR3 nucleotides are TGCAGCGTTGTAGGGACGGGGGGGTCCTACACCTTC. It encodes CSVVGTGGSYTF.

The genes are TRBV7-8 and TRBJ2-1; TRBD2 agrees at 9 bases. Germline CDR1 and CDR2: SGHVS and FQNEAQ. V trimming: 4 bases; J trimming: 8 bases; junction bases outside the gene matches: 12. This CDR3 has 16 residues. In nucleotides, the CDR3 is TGTGCCAGCAGCTGGCCACTAGCGGGTATTATAGATGAGCAGTTCTTC. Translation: CASSWPLAGIIDEQFF.

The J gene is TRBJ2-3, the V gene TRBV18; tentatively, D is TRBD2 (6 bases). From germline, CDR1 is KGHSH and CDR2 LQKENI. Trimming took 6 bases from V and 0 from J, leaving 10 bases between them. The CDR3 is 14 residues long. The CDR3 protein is CASSLGTSTDTQYF. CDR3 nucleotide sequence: TGTGCCAGCTCCCTTGGGACTAGCACAGATACGCAGTATTTT.